Below, 8 T cell receptor beta chains from the same sample are listed, as sequenced in a study of post-analysis software for immune sequencing data. General observations from the study: Controls showed lower frequencies than patients for roughly five TRBV segments, and TRBV5-6, TRBV5-1 and TRBV20-1 were among these.

Researchers reported that TCR beta cDNA libraries carried unique molecular identifiers. TCRdb called the PCR reads again in MiXCR, with one record for every CDR3 protein. The profile shows about 540,000 distinct CDR3 sequences, roughly 34% of them singletons. The antigens of these receptors remain unknown. The sequenced material came from blood. These receptor sequences come from a girl aged 2 to 17 with multiple sclerosis.

The chain couples TRBV28 to TRBJ2-7; TRBD1 might be the D (5 bases). Germline V CDR1 and CDR2: MDHEN, SYDVKM. V was trimmed by 3 bases and J by 2 bases, leaving 11 bases between them. CDR3 length: 14 amino acids. CDR3 nucleotide sequence: TGTGCCAGCAGTTTGCAGGGCCCACCCTACGAGCAGTACTTC. This gives the protein CASSLQGPPYEQYF.

The rearrangement links TRBV5-1 to TRBJ2-3; D is ambiguous. The CDR3 extends over 15 amino acids. Germline V CDR1 and CDR2: SGHRS, YFSETQ. The germline V and J ends were trimmed by 3 bases and 0 bases, with 11 bases remaining between them. In DNA, the CDR3 is TGCGCCAGCAGCTCTCTTAGCCAGAGCACAGATACGCAGTATTTT. Translation: CASSSLSQSTDTQYF.

This clonotype was found many times. V and J are TRBV6-5 and TRBJ2-5; a possible D gene is TRBD1 (5 bases). CDR1 and CDR2 (germline): MNHEY, SVGAGI. The CDR3 contains 13 residues. Trimming shortened V by 1 base and J by 5 bases, and 8 bases separated the two germline ends. The CDR3 DNA reads TGTGCCAGCAGTTACTTGACAGATGAGACCCAGTACTTC. Amino acid sequence: CASSYLTDETQYF.

This clonotype was seen only a few times. V is TRBV6-5 and J is TRBJ2-1; 9 positions agree with TRBD2. Germline V CDR1 and CDR2: MNHEY, SVGAGI. V lost 2 bases to trimming and J lost 9 bases; unmatched junction nucleotides: 14. The CDR3 consists of 17 residues. This CDR3 is CASSYPRERGEAREQFF. The CDR3 bases are TGTGCCAGCAGTTACCCACGGGAGCGGGGGGAGGCGCGTGAGCAGTTCTTC.

The chain has TRBV25-1 and TRBJ1-6; the D gene is possibly TRBD1 (5 bases). V dropped 6 bases and J dropped 9 bases, with 15 bases sitting between them. Germline V gene sequence: CDR1 MGHDK, CDR2 SYGVNS. This CDR3 contains 14 residues. The CDR3 is CASSPRGEVSPLHF. The CDR3 DNA reads as TGTGCCAGCAGCCCCCGGGGGGAAGTTTCACCCCTCCACTTT.

This clonotype was detected only a few times. V and J are TRBV28 and TRBJ2-3; D uncertain. Germline assignment: CDR1 MDHEN and CDR2 SYDVKM. V was clipped by 6 bases and J by 2 bases, with 12 bases between them. The CDR3 runs 14 residues. CDR3 nucleotides: TGTGCCAGCAGCCTTGTGGACGTCACAGATACGCAGTATTTT. This translates into CASSLVDVTDTQYF.

The chain couples TRBV29-1 to TRBJ1-1; maybe TRBD1 (5 bases). The CDR3 spans 14 residues. The V gene's germline CDR1 is SQVTM and CDR2 ANQGSEA. Trimming shortened V by 6 bases and J by 3 bases, and 17 bases separated the two germline ends. The CDR3, as DNA: TGCAGCGTCGCCGATGTTGGGGGGGACACTGAAGCTTTCTTT. Protein: CSVADVGGDTEAFF.

The CDR3 region has the DNA TGCAGTGCTAGGGGTGGGGCAGGTGGTGAAAAACTGTTTTTT. This translates into CSARGGAGGEKLFF. The chain is built from TRBV20-1 and TRBJ1-4, with D perhaps matching TRBD1 (5 bases). The CDR3 covers 14 residues. Germline CDR1 is DFQATT and CDR2 is SNEGSKA (reference sequence). With 3 bases removed from V and 7 bases from J, the gap between germline ends came to 15 bases.